This T cell receptor beta chain was captured by sequencing in a study of T cells after yellow fever vaccination. Overall study results and limits: Booster samples showed a return of most primary-vaccination clones (roughly 96% CD4, about 85% CD8).

Via MiXCR, TCRdb re-called the 5' RACE reads, giving one row per CDR3 protein. The data show about 320,000 distinct CDR3 sequences, with approximately 11% seen just once and over 3% held by the top ten. Germline V lookup: CDR1 DFQATT, CDR2 SNEGSKA (reference sequence). V lost 6 bases to trimming and J lost 3 bases; unmatched junction nucleotides: 12. This CDR3 is built from 15 residues. Note on this clonotype: Antigen: not known.

The V call is TRBV20-1, the J call TRBJ2-5; 8 nucleotides align to TRBD2. The TCR was taken from a man between 18 and 35 years old who received the YFV17D yellow fever vaccine. The sequenced sample was CD4+ T cells sorted from PBMCs, obtained 45 days after the yellow fever booster vaccination. CDR3 nucleotide sequence: TGCAGTGCAACCGGGGCTAGCGGGCGTAAAGAGACCCAGTACTTC. Protein: CSATGASGRKETQYF.